What follows is one T cell receptor beta chain and its context. The CDR3 contains 14 residues. Trimming cost V 3 bases and J 8 bases, with 16 bases left between them. From germline, CDR1 is ENHRY and CDR2 SYGVKD. Per the original data handling: It was from reference gene primer amplification that nucleated cell counts were estimated. Repertoires were generated with immunoSEQ multiplex PCR, while TCRdb's copy carries only in-frame clones and drops some. The DNA gave D and trimming, while V, J and clone size come from that table. The data show a few hundred thousand clones, 84% seen once. The data derive from a study of blood T cell repertoires in COVID-19.

This chain links TRBV10-3 with TRBJ1-2; no clear D gene. The sequenced sample consisted of PBMCs or T cells enriched from blood (not recorded which). The sequence derives from a woman between 35 and 50 years old who had recovered from COVID-19. CDR3 amino acids: CAISEIRTLGGYTF. In nucleotides, the CDR3 is TGTGCCATCAGTGAAATACGGACTCTAGGAGGCTACACCTTC.